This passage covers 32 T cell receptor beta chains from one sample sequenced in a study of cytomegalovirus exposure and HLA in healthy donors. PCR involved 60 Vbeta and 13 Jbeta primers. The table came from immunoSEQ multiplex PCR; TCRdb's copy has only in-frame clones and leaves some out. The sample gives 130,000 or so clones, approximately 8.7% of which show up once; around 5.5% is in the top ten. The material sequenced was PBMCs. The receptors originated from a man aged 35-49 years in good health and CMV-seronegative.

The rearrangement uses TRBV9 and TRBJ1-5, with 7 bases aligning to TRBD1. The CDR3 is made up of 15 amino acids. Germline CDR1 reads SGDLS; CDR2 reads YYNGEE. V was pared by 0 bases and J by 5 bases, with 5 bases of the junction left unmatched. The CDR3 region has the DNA TGTGCCAGCAGCGTAGAAGACAGGGAGGATCAGCCCCAGCATTTT. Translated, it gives CASSVEDREDQPQHF.

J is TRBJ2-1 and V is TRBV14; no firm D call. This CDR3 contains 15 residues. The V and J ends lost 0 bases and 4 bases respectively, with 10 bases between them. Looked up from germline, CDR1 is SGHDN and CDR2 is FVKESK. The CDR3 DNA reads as TGTGCCAGCAGCCAAGATCTAACGAGGTACAATGAGCAGTTCTTC. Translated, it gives CASSQDLTRYNEQFF.

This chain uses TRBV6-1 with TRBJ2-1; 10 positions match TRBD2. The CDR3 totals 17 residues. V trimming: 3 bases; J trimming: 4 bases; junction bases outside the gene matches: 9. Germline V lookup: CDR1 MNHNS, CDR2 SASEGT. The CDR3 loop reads CASSELGGLAAYNEQFF. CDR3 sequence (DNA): TGTGCCAGCAGTGAGCTCGGCGGACTAGCGGCGTACAATGAGCAGTTCTTC.

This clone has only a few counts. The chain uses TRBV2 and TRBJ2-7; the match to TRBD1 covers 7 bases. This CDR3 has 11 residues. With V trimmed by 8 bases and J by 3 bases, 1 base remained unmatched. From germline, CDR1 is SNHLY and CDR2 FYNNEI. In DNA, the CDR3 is TGTGCCAGCTCAGGGGGCTACGAGCAGTACTTC. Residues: CASSGGYEQYF.

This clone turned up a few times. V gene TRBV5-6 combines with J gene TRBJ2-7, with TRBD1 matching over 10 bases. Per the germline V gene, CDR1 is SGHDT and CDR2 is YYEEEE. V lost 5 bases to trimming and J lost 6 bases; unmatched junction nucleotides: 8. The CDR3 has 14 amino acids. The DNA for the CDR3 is TGTGCCAGCAGAGCGTTGACAGGGGGCAGCGAGCAGTACTTC. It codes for CASRALTGGSEQYF.

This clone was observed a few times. CDR3 DNA: TGTGCCAGCAGCGTAGGTCCGGGACAGGGAAACGAGCAGTACTTC. It specifies CASSVGPGQGNEQYF. The chain combines TRBV9 with TRBJ2-7, with 9 bases matching TRBD1. Looked up from germline, CDR1 is SGDLS and CDR2 is YYNGEE. CDR3 size: 15 residues. J gave up 5 bases and V 0 bases, and 6 bases lay outside the gene matches. Full variable domain (remainder filled in from reference TRBV9 and TRBJ2-7): DSGVTQTPKHLITATGQRVTLRCSPRSGDLSVYWYQQSLDQGLQFLIQYYNGEERAKGNILERFSAQQFPDLHSELNLSSLELGDSALYFCASSVGPGQGNEQYFGPGTRLTVT.

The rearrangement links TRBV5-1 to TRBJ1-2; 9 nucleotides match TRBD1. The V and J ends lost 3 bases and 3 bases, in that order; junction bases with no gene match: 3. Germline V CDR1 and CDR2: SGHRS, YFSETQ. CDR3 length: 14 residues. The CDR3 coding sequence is TGCGCCAGCAGCTCGACAGGGGGTGACTATGGCTACACCTTC. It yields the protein CASSSTGGDYGYTF.

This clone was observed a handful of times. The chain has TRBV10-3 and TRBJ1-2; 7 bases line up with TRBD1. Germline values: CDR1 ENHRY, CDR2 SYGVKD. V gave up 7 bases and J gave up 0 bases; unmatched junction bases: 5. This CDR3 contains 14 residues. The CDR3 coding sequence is TGTGCCATCACGACAGGGACCACTAACTATGGCTACACCTTC. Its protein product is CAITTGTTNYGYTF.

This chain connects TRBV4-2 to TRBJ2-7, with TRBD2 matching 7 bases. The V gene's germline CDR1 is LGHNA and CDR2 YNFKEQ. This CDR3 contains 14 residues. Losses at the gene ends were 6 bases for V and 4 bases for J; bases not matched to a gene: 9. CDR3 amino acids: CASRPGRGPYEQYF. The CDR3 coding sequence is TGTGCCAGCAGACCGGGGAGGGGACCTTACGAGCAGTACTTC.

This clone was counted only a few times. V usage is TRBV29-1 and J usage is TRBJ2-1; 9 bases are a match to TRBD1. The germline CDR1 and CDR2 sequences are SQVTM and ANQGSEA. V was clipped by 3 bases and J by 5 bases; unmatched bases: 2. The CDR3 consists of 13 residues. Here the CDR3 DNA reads TGCAGCGTTGAGCGGGACAGGGACAATGAGCAGTTCTTC. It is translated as CSVERDRDNEQFF.

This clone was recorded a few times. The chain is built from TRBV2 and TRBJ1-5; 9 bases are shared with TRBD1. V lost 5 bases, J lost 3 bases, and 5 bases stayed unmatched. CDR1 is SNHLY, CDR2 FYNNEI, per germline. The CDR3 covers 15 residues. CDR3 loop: CASSFDRGINQPQHF. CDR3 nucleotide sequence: TGTGCCAGCAGTTTCGACAGGGGGATCAATCAGCCCCAGCATTTT.

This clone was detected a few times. The DNA of the CDR3 is TGCGCCAGCAGCTTTACAGGGATTGCTTTCTTT. Translating it yields CASSFTGIAFF. The gene calls are TRBV5-1 and TRBJ1-1, with D possibly being TRBD1 (6 bases). Trimming stripped 2 bases from V and 11 bases from J, with 10 bases between. The CDR3 is 11 residues long. Germline CDR1 SGHRS, CDR2 YFSETQ.

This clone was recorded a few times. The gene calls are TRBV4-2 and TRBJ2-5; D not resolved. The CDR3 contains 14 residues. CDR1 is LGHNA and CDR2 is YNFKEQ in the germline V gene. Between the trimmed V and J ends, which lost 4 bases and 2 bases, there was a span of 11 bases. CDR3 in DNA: TGTGCCAGCAGCCTAGACACACGTCAAGAGACCCAGTACTTC. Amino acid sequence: CASSLDTRQETQYF.

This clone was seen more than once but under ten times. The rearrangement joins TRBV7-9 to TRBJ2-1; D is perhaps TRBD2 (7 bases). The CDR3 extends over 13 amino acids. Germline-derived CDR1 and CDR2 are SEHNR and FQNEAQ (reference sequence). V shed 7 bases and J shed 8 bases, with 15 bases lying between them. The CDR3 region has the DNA TGTGCCAGCACCTTGGGGGGGGCCCATGAGCAGTTCTTC. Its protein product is CASTLGGAHEQFF.

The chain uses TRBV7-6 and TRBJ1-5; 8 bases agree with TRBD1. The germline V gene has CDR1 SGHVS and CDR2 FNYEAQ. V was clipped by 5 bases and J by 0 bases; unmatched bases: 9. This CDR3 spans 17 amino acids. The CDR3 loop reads CASSPGTGLYSNQPQHF. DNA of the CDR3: TGTGCCAGCAGCCCGGGGACAGGACTTTATAGCAATCAGCCCCAGCATTTT.

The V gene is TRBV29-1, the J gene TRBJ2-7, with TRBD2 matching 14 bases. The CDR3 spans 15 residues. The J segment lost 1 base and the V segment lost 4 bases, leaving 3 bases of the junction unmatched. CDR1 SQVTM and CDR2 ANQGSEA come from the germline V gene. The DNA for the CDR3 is TGCAGCGTTGCGGGACTAGCGGGGGATTCCTACGAGCAGTACTTC. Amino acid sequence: CSVAGLAGDSYEQYF.

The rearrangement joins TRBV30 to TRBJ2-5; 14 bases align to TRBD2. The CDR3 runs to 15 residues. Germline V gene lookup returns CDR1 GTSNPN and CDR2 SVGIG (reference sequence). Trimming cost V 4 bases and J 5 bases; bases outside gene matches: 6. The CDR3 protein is CAWMGGLAGAETQYF. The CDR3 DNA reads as TGTGCCTGGATGGGGGGACTAGCGGGGGCTGAGACCCAGTACTTC.

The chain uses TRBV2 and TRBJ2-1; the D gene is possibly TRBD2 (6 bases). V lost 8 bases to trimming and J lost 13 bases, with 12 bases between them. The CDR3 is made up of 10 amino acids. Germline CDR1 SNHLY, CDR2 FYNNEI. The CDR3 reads CASAGTHQFF. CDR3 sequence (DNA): TGTGCCAGCGCCGGGACTCATCAGTTCTTC.

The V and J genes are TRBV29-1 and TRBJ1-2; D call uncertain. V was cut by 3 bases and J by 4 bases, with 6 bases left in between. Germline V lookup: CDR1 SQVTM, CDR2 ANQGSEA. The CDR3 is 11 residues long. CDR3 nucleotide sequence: TGCAGCGTTGATACAGCCTATGGCTACACCTTC. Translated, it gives CSVDTAYGYTF.

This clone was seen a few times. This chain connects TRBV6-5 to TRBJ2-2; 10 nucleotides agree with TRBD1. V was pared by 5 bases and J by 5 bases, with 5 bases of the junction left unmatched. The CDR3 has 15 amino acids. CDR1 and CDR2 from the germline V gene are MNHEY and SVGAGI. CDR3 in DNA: TGTGCCAGCAGTGGCCGGGACAGGGGAACCGGGGAGCTGTTTTTT. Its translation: CASSGRDRGTGELFF.

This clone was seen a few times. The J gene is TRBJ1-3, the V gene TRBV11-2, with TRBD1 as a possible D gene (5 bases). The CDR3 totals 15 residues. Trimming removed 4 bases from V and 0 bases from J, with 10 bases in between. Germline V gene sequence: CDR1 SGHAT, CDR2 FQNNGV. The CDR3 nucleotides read TGTGCCAGCAGCTACGACAGCTTCTCTGGAAACACCATATATTTT. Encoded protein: CASSYDSFSGNTIYF.

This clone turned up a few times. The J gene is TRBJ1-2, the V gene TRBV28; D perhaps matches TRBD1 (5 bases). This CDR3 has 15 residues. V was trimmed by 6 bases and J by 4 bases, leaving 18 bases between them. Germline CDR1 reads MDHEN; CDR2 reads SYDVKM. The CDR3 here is CASSPSGTSGYGYTF. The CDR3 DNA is TGTGCCAGCAGCCCTTCCGGGACTTCAGGCTATGGCTACACCTTC.

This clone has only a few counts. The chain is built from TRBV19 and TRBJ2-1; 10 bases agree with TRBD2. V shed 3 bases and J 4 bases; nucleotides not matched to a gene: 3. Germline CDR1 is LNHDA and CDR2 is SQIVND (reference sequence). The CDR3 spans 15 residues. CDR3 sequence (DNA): TGTGCCAGTAGTATCGCTAGCGGGGGTTACAATGAGCAGTTCTTC. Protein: CASSIASGGYNEQFF.

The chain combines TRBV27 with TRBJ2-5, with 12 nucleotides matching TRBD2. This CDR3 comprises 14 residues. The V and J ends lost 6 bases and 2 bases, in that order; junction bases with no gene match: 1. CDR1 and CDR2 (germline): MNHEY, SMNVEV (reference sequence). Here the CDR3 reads CASRLAGGQETQYF. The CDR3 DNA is TGTGCCAGCAGGCTAGCGGGGGGGCAAGAGACCCAGTACTTC.

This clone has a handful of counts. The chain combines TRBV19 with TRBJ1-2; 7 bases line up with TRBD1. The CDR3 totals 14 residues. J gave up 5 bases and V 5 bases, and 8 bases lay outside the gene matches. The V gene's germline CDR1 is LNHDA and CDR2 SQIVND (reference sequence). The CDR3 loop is CASSARQGGYGYTF. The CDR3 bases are TGTGCCAGTAGTGCCCGACAGGGAGGATATGGCTACACCTTC.

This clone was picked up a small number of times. This CDR3 is CASSSTGAQLGYTF. CDR3 DNA: TGCGCCAGCAGCTCGACAGGGGCCCAGCTTGGCTACACCTTC. The chain carries TRBV5-1 and TRBJ1-2, with 8 bases matching TRBD1. Germline V gene data show CDR1 as SGHRS and CDR2 as YFSETQ. This CDR3 has 14 residues. V gave up 3 bases and J gave up 7 bases; unmatched junction bases: 8.

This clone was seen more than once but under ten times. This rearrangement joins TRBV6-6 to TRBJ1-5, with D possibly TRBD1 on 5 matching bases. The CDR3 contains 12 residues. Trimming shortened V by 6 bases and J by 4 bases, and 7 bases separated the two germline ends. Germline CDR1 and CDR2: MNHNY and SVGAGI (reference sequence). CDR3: CASSGGNQPQHF. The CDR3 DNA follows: TGTGCCAGCAGCGGGGGGAATCAGCCCCAGCATTTT.

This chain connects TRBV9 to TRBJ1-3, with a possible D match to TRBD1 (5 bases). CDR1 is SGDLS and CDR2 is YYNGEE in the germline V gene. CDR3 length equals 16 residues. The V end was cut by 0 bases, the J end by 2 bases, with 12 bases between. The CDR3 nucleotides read TGTGCCAGCAGCGTAGGACAGTCCGAGCCTGGAAACACCATATATTTT. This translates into CASSVGQSEPGNTIYF.

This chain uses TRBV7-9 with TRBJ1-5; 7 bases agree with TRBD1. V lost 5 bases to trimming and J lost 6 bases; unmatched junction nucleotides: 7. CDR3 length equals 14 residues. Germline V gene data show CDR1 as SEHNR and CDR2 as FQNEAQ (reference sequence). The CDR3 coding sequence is TGTGCCAGCAGCCCATCAGGGGGAGGTCAGCCCCAGCATTTT. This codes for CASSPSGGGQPQHF.

CDR3 DNA sequence: TGTGCCACCGGGGACAGGGTTAGAACTGAAGCTTTCTTT. This translates into CATGDRVRTEAFF. The chain joins TRBV27 to TRBJ1-1; 9 bases map to TRBD1. This CDR3 has 13 amino acids. Germline V gives CDR1 MNHEY, CDR2 SMNVEV (reference sequence). Trimming at V came to 10 bases and at J to 5 bases, leaving 8 bases not matched to a gene.

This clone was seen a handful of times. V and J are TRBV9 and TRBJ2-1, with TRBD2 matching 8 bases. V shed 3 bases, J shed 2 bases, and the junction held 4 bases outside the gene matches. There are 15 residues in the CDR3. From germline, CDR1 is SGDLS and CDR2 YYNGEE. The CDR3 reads CASSEPSGPYNEQFF. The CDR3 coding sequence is TGTGCCAGCAGCGAACCTAGCGGGCCCTACAATGAGCAGTTCTTC.

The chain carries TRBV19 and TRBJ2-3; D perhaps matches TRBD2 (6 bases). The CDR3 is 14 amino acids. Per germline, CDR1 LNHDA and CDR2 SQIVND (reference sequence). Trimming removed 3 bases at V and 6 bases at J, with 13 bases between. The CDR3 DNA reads TGTGCCAGTAGTATGGGACTTCCTAGGGATACGCAGTATTTT. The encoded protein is CASSMGLPRDTQYF. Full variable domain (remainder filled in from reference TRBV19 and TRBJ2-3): DGGITQSPKYLFRKEGQNVTLSCEQNLNHDAMYWYRQDPGQGLRLIYYSQIVNDFQKGDIAEGYSVSREKKESFPLTVTSAQKNPTAFYLCASSMGLPRDTQYFGPGTRLTVL.